This TCR beta chain is drawn from a study of OX40 agonist ivuxolimab in advanced cancers. A word on this clone: The antigen is not known. At one of its ends the junction is not consistent with the germline gene, which may arise from a read error.

Study results and limitations: Partial responders dosed at 0.1-3.0 mg/kg displayed clonal expansion ranking among the lowest. Dose levels from 0.1 to 3.0 mg/kg saw CD4+ and CD8+ blood T cells expand clonally by week 6.

The repertoire was sequenced with immunoSEQ multiplex PCR; TCRdb's copy has only in-frame clones and lacks some. This table holds around 80,000 clones, about 85% found once. There are 15 residues in the CDR3. Germline CDR1 SGHTA, CDR2 FQGTGA. If patients had autoimmune disease history or systemic immunosuppression, they were excluded. This sequence was found in an adult with an advanced solid tumor such as melanoma, head and neck, liver or kidney cancer. The chain employs TRBV7-3 and TRBJ2-6; TRBD1 matches 7 bases. The sample here was CD4+ or CD8+ T cells sorted from blood, taken in a trial of the OX40 agonist ivuxolimab. The CDR3 DNA follows: TGTGCCAGCCGCTTGGGGACAGCTGGGGCCAACGTCCTGACTTTC. It codes for CASRLGTAGANVLTF.